A selection of T cell receptor beta chains follows, all from one sample in a study of T cell repertoires in cytomegalovirus infection. TCRdb ran MiXCR on the reads and lists one entry per CDR3 protein. The sample consists of 360,000 or so distinct CDR3 sequences, about 35% of them appearing once. These TCRs' antigens remain unknown. Sequences were derived from cultured PBMCs, sampled from culture after CMV antigen stimulation. These receptor sequences come from a human donor in good health (CMV status not recorded). Some clones in this sample may be carry-over from other donors' samples. CDR3s include the opening cysteine and the closing phenylalanine or tryptophan. The order of the fields is clone size, V gene, J gene, CDR3 protein. A clone size is listed for some rows: how often the clone was seen (once, few, many), or a class if it is expanded.

size: few; V: TRBV28; J: TRBJ1-3; CDR3: CASSFTGVGNTIYF
size: once; V: TRBV5-6; J: TRBJ1-2; CDR3: CASSLTDNYGYTF
size: NA; V: TRBV12-3/TRBV12-4; J: TRBJ2-7; CDR3: CASSFRSSRAEQYF
size: NA; V: TRBV20-1; J: TRBJ2-3; CDR3: CSARDNGAASTDTQYF
size: NA; V: TRBV12-3/TRBV12-4; J: TRBJ1-3; CDR3: CASSSLSTGGGNTIYF
size: NA; V: TRBV19; J: TRBJ1-4; CDR3: CASSLEGPREKLFF
size: once; V: TRBV12-3/TRBV12-4; J: TRBJ1-2; CDR3: CASSATGYYGYTF
size: few; V: TRBV27; J: TRBJ1-3; CDR3: CASSFAADGNTIYF
size: few; V: TRBV19; J: TRBJ2-1; CDR3: CASSISRLAGDYNEQFF
size: NA; V: TRBV5-5; J: TRBJ2-2; CDR3: CASKKGGAAQATGELFF
size: NA; V: TRBV29-1; J: TRBJ2-2; CDR3: CSVLGQGVIGELFF
size: NA; V: TRBV10-3; J: TRBJ1-2; CDR3: CATGRGEGYTF
size: NA; V: TRBV7-2; J: TRBJ2-2; CDR3: CASSLGGVRAGELFF
size: few; V: TRBV4-1; J: TRBJ1-5; CDR3: CASSQDFGELSPQPQHF
size: many; V: TRBV7-9; J: TRBJ1-5; CDR3: CASSPDLGQGANQPQHF
size: NA; V: TRBV12-3/TRBV12-4; J: TRBJ2-2; CDR3: CASSFRGPNGELFF
size: few; V: TRBV7-2; J: TRBJ2-1; CDR3: CASSFIAVGNEQFF
size: NA; V: TRBV11-2; J: TRBJ2-7; CDR3: CASSATSGAYEQYF
size: NA; V: TRBV10-3; J: TRBJ1-5; CDR3: CATSPATNQPQHF
size: few; V: TRBV7-2; J: TRBJ2-3; CDR3: CASSFRPGRITDTQYF
size: NA; V: TRBV30; J: TRBJ2-7; CDR3: CAWSRRGYEQYF
size: NA; V: TRBV6-5; J: TRBJ1-5; CDR3: CASSYSVPGSNQPQHF
size: NA; V: TRBV27; J: TRBJ2-7; CDR3: CASSLLASGGTYEQYF
size: NA; V: TRBV27; J: TRBJ1-1; CDR3: CASSLDPGRTEAFF
size: few; V: TRBV12-3/TRBV12-4; J: TRBJ2-5; CDR3: CASSFGPGAGTQYF
size: NA; V: TRBV7-9; J: TRBJ1-1; CDR3: CASSPRRFVSEAFF
size: NA; V: TRBV6-2/TRBV6-3; J: TRBJ2-1; CDR3: CATLRLAGVSNEQFF
size: few; V: TRBV6-2/TRBV6-3; J: TRBJ1-5; CDR3: CASRTGYEPQHF
size: few; V: TRBV28; J: TRBJ2-1; CDR3: CASRPPLAVIYNEQFF
size: NA; V: TRBV7-2; J: TRBJ1-4; CDR3: CASSLSRANEKLFF
size: NA; V: TRBV7-9; J: TRBJ2-4; CDR3: CASSLTPGTGNIQYF